This T cell receptor (beta chain) was identified in a study of T cells after yellow fever vaccination. V lost 1 base to trimming and J lost 1 base, with 12 bases between them. Germline CDR1 and CDR2: DFQATT and SNEGSKA (reference sequence). The CDR3 sequence is 15 residues long. Study results and limitations: The booster saw the reappearance of most primary-vaccination clones (roughly 95% CD4, 80% to 90% CD8). Abundant clonotypes (contaminants from the bulk population) could be present in FACS-sorted repertoires. Faster peaking, at day 5 versus 15, marked a secondary response that was weaker.

The TCR cDNA carried a universal primer site and UMIs from 5'RACE template switching. Each CDR3 protein is one row after TCRdb ran MiXCR on the 5' RACE reads. The repertoire holds 200,000 to 300,000 distinct CDR3 sequences, with 5.5% to 8.5% as singletons. This clonotype was counted ten times or more. Antigen specificity is unknown. This receptor was obtained from a man in his thirties or forties who received the YFV17D yellow fever vaccine. The chain is built from TRBV20-1 and TRBJ2-3; D might be TRBD2 (6 bases). This material consisted of CD4+ T cells sorted from PBMCs, taken on the day of the yellow fever booster vaccination. CDR3 region: CSARAPGLGTDTQYF. The CDR3 DNA is TGCAGTGCTAGAGCCCCGGGACTCGGCACAGATACGCAGTATTTT.